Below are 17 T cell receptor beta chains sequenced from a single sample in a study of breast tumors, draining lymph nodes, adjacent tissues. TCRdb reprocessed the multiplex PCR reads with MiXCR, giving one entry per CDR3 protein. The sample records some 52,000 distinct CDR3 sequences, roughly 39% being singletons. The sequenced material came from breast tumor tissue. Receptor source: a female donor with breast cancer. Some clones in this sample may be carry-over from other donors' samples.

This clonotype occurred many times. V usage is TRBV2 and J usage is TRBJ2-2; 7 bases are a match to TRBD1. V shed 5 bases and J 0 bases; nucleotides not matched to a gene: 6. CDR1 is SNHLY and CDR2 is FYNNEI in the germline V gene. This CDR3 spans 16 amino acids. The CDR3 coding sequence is TGTGCCAGCAGTCCCGGGACAGTCGCGAACACCGGGGAGCTGTTTTTT. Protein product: CASSPGTVANTGELFF.

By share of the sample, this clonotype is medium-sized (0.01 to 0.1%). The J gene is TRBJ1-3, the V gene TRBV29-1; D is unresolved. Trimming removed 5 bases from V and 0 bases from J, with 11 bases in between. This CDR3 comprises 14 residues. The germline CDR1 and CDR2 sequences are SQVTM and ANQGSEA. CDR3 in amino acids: CSVSTSASGNTIYF. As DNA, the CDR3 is TGCAGCGTTTCCACGAGTGCCTCTGGAAACACCATATATTTT.

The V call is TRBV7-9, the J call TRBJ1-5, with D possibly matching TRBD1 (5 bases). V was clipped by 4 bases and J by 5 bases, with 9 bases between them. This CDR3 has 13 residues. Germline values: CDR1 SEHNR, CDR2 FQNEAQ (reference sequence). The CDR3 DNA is TGTGCCAGCAGCTCCCAAGGGGATCAGCCCCAGCATTTT. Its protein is CASSSQGDQPQHF.

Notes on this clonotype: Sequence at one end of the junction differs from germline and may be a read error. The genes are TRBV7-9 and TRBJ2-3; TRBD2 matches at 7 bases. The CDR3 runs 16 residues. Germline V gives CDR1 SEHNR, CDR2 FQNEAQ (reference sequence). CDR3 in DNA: TGTGCCAGCAGCGGGCCCGGCGCGGGAGAAGCGGATACGCGGTATTTT. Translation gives CASSGPGAGEADTRYF.

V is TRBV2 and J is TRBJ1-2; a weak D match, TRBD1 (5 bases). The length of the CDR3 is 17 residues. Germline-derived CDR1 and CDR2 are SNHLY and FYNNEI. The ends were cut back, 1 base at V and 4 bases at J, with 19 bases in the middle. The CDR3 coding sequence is TGTGCCAGCAGTGAAGGGGGCGGGAAGGGGCCTGCCTATGGCTACACCTTC. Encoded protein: CASSEGGGKGPAYGYTF. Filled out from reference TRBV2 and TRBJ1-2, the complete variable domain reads EPEVTQTPSHQVTQMGQEVILRCVPISNHLYFYWYRQILGQKVEFLVSFYNNEISEKSEIFDDQFSVERPDGSNFTLKIRSTKLEDSAMYFCASSEGGGKGPAYGYTFGSGTRLTVV.

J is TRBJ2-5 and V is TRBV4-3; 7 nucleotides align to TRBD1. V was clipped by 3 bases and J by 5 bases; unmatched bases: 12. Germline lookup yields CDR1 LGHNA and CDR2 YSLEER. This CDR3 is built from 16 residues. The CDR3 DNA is TGCGCCAGCAGCCAGCAGGGGGACGGAGGAGAGGAGACCCAGTACTTC. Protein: CASSQQGDGGEETQYF.

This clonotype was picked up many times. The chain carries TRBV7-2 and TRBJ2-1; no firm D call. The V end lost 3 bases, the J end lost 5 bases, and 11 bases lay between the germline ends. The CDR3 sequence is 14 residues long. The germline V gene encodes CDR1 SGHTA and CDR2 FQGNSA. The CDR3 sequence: CASSLGWENNEQFF. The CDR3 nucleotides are TGTGCCAGCAGCTTGGGCTGGGAAAACAATGAGCAGTTCTTC.

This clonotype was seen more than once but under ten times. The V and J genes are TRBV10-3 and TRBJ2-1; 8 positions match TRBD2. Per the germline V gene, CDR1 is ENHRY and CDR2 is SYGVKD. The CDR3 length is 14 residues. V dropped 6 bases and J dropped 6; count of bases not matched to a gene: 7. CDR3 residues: CAIRESGRLNEQFF. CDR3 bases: TGTGCCATCAGGGAAAGCGGGAGACTCAATGAGCAGTTCTTC.

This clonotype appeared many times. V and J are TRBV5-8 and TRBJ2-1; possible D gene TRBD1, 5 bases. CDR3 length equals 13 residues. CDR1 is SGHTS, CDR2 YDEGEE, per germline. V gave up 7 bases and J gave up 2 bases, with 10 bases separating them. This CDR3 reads CASGAYTYNEQFF. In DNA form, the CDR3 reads TGTGCCAGCGGGGCGTATACCTACAATGAGCAGTTCTTC.

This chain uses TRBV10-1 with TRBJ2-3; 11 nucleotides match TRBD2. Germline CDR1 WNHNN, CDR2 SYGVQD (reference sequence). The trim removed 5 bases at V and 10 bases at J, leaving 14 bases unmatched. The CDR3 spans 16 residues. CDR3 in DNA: TGCGCCAGCAGTCCCGGGACTAGCGGCACCCCAGACGCGCAGTATTTT. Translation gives CASSPGTSGTPDAQYF.

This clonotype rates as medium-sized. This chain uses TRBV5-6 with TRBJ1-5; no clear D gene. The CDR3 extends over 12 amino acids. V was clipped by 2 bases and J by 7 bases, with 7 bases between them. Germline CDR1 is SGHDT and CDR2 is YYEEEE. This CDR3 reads CASSFGQQPQHF. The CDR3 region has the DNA TGTGCCAGCAGCTTTGGTCAACAGCCCCAGCATTTT.

The CDR3, as DNA: TGTGCCAGCAGCTTATCCGAACTAGCGGGAGGAGGAGAGACCCAGTACTTC. As protein: CASSLSELAGGGETQYF. The chain combines TRBV7-3 with TRBJ2-5; 12 bases map to TRBD2. The CDR3 runs 17 residues. V lost 2 bases and J lost 4; bases outside the gene matches: 8. CDR1 and CDR2 from the germline V gene are SGHTA and FQGTGA.

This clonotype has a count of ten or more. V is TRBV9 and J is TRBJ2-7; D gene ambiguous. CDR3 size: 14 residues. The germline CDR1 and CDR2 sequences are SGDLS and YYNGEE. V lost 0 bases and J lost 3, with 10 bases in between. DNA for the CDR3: TGTGCCAGCAGCGTAGATATGCGAGACTACGAGCAGTACTTC. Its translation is CASSVDMRDYEQYF. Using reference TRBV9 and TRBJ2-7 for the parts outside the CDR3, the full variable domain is DSGVTQTPKHLITATGQRVTLRCSPRSGDLSVYWYQQSLDQGLQFLIQYYNGEERAKGNILERFSAQQFPDLHSELNLSSLELGDSALYFCASSVDMRDYEQYFGPGTRLTVT.

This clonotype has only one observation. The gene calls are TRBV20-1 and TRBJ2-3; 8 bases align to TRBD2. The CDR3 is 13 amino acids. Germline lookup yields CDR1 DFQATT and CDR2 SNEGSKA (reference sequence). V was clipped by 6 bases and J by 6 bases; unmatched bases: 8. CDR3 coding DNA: TGCAGTGCCCGCTTAGCGGGATCTGATACGCAGTATTTT. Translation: CSARLAGSDTQYF.

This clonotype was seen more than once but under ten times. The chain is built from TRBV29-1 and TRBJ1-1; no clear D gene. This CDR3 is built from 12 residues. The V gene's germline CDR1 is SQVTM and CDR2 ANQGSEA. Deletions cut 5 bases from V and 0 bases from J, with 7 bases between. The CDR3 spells CSVIGLNTEAFF. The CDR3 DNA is TGCAGCGTTATAGGGCTGAACACTGAAGCTTTCTTT. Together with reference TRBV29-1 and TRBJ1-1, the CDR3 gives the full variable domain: SAVISQKPSRDICQRGTSLTIQCQVDSQVTMMFWYRQQPGQSLTLIATANQGSEATYESGFVIDKFPISRPNLTFSTLTVSNMSPEDSSIYLCSVIGLNTEAFFGQGTRLTVV.

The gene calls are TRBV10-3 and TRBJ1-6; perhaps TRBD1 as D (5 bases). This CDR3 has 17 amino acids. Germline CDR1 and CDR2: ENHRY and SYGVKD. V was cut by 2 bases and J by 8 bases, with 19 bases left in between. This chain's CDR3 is CAISEGSMGDQHSPLHF. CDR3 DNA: TGTGCCATCAGTGAGGGGTCCATGGGGGATCAGCATTCACCCCTCCACTTT.

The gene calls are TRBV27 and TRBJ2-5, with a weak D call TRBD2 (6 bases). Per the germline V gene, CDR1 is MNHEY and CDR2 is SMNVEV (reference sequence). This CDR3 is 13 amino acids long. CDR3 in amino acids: CAREPGLVATQYF. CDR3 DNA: TGTGCTAGAGAGCCGGGACTGGTGGCCACCCAGTACTTC.